This T cell receptor beta chain was documented in a study of blood T cell repertoires in COVID-19. A few counts support this clone. The junction had 3 bases not matched to a gene; V was cut back by 0 bases and J by 5 bases. The length of the CDR3 is 14 residues. Germline V gene sequence: CDR1 SGHTA, CDR2 FQGNSA. The table came from immunoSEQ multiplex PCR; TCRdb's copy has only in-frame clones and leaves some out. The top ten clones hold 7.5% to 10% of a sample with approximately 230,000 clones, approximately 80% of them seen once. The sample consisted of peripheral blood. The chain joins TRBV7-2 to TRBJ1-2; 7 nucleotides line up with TRBD1. The clonotype was recovered from a man at least 80 years old with acute or convalescent COVID-19. The CDR3 region has the DNA TGTGCCAGCAGCTTAGCCGGGACAGATTATGGCTACACCTTC. It codes for CASSLAGTDYGYTF.